The present entry profiles one TCR beta chain with its context. The data belong to a study of blood T cell repertoires in COVID-19. In the study overall: The United States, Italy and Spain provided the acute and convalescent COVID-19 samples. The cDNA or gDNA used as material had been derived from T cells, B-cell-depleted T cells, or PBMCs.

CDR1 is SGHAT, CDR2 FQNNGV, per germline. V was shortened by 5 bases and J by 0 bases, with 20 bases between the two germline ends. The CDR3 has 17 residues. In the original workflow: Amplification from reference gene primers served as the basis for estimated nucleated cell counts. Repertoires were generated with immunoSEQ multiplex PCR, while TCRdb's copy carries only in-frame clones and drops some. The DNA was the basis for D and trimming; V, J and clone size are from that table. The sample lists fewer than 200,000 clones, over 65% occurring once. Sequences were obtained from peripheral blood. This TCR was recovered from a man aged 55 to 70 with acute or convalescent COVID-19. V is TRBV11-2 and J is TRBJ2-7; possibly TRBD1 for D (6 bases). The CDR3 loop is CASSHTVIRGSSYEQYF. The CDR3 DNA follows: TGTGCCAGCAGCCACACCGTAATAAGGGGGAGCTCCTACGAGCAGTACTTC.